This T cell receptor beta chain was captured in a study of T-cell memory formation after mild COVID-19. Study at large: TCR clusters were mostly donor specific. Overall study findings and caveats: Among clones contracting day 15 to 85, CD4/CD8 was balanced, whereas later expanders leaned CD4+. Pre-infection memory harbored some responding clones, suggesting cross-reactive memory joined.

This CDR3 has 16 residues. The V end lost 1 base, the J end lost 2 bases, and 13 bases lay between the germline ends. Germline CDR1 reads KGHSH; CDR2 reads LQKENI. Each CDR3 protein is one row after TCRdb ran MiXCR on the 5' RACE reads. The table records just over 350,000 distinct CDR3 sequences, 13% to 15% of them present only once. A note on this clonotype: Its antigen is unknown.

The chain is built from TRBV18 and TRBJ2-3, with D possibly matching TRBD2 (6 bases). The sequence came from a man younger than 35 who had mild COVID-19 (a few samples of this study predate the infection). Cell type and time point are not known. The material sequenced was PBMCs or a T cell subset sorted from them (not recorded which). Here the CDR3 DNA reads TGTGCCAGCTCACCACGGGATAGCGGAACCACAGATACGCAGTATTTT. Protein: CASSPRDSGTTDTQYF.